This is a list of T cell receptor beta chains from one sample in a study of cytomegalovirus exposure and HLA in healthy donors. Libraries were prepared by immunoSEQ multiplex PCR; TCRdb keeps only in-frame clonotypes and omits some of them. This sample has around 190,000 clones, with about four fifths found just once. Material: PBMCs. All receptors derive from a female donor in good health and CMV-seronegative. The CDR3 runs from the conserved cysteine through the conserved F or W. The order of the fields is D gene, clone size, V gene, J gene, CDR3 protein, CDR3 DNA. D genes are given only for firm matches. Expanded clones are given a class, and other clones once, few, many or no size at all.

>TRBD1|many|TRBV19|TRBJ2-7
CASSIGTGAHYEQYF
TGTGCCAGTAGTATAGGAACAGGGGCCCACTACGAGCAGTACTTC
>NA|NA|TRBV5-4|TRBJ2-3
CASSLRDTQYF
TGTGCCAGCAGCCTCCGAGATACGCAGTATTTT
>NA|NA|TRBV9|TRBJ1-4
CASSANEGGLGEKLFF
TGTGCCAGCAGCGCGAACGAAGGGGGTCTTGGTGAAAAACTGTTTTTT
>TRBD2|NA|TRBV4-2|TRBJ2-3
CASSQTLAGGVTDTQYF
TGTGCCAGCAGCCAAACGCTAGCGGGAGGGGTCACAGATACGCAGTATTTT
>TRBD1|NA|TRBV5-1|TRBJ1-1
CASSLALRQGEAFF
TGCGCCAGCAGCTTGGCCCTAAGACAGGGTGAAGCTTTCTTT
>TRBD1|NA|TRBV7-9|TRBJ2-7
CASRTGTGGEQYF
TGTGCCAGCAGGACCGGGACAGGGGGCGAGCAGTACTTC
>TRBD2|NA|TRBV7-8|TRBJ2-5
CASSLMGLAVQETQYF
TGTGCCAGCAGCTTAATGGGACTAGCGGTCCAAGAGACCCAGTACTTC
>TRBD1|NA|TRBV19|TRBJ2-7
CASSSQPGQGAYEQYF
TGTGCCAGTAGTTCTCAACCGGGACAGGGCGCATACGAGCAGTACTTC
>TRBD1|NA|TRBV19|TRBJ2-7
CASSIAGQGSYEQYF
TGTGCCAGTAGTATAGCGGGACAGGGATCCTACGAGCAGTACTTC
>NA|NA|TRBV6-6|TRBJ1-2
CASSSPVAGYTF
TGTGCCAGCAGTTCCCCAGTGGCTGGCTACACCTTC